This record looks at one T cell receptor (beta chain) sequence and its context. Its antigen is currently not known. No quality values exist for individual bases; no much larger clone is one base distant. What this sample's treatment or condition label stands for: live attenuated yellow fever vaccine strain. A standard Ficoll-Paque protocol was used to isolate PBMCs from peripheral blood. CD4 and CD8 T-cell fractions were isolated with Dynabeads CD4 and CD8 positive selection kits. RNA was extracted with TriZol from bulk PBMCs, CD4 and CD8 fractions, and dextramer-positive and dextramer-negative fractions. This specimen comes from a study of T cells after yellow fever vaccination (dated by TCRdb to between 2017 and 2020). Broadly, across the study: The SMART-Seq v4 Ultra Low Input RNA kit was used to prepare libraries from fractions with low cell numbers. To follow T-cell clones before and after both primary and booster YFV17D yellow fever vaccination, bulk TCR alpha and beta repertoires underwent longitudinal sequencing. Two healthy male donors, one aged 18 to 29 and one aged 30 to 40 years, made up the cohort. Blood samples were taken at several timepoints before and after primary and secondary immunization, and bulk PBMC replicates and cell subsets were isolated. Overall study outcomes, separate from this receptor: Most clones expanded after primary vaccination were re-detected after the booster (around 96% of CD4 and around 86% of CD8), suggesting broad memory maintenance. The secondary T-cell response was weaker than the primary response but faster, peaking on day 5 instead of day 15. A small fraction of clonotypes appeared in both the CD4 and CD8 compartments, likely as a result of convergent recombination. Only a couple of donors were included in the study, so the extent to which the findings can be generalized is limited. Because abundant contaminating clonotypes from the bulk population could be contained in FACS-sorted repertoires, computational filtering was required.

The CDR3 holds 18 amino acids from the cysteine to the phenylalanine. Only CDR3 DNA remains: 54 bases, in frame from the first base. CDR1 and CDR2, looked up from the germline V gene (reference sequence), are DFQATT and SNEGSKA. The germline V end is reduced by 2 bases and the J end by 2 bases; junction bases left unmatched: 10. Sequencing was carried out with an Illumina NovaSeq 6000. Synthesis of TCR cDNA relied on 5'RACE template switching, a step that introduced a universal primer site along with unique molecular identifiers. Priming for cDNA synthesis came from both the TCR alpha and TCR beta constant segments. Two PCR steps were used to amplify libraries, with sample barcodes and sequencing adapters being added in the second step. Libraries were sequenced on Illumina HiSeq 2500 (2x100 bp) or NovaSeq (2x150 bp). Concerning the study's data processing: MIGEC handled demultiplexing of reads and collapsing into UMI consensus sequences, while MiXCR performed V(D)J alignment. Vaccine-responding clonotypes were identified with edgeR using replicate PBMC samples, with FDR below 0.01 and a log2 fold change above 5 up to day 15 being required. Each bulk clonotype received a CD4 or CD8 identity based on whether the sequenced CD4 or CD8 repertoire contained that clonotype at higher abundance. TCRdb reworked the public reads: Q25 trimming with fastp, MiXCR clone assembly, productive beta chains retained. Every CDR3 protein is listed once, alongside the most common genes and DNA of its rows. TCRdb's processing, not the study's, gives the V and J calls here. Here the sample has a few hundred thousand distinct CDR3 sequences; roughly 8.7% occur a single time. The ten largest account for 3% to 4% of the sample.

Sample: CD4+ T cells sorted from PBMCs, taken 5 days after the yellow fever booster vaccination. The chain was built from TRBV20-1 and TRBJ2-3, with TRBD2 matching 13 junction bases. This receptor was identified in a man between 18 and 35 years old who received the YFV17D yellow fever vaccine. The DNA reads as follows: TGCAGTGCTAGACCCCCTGGCACTAGCGGGGGGGCCACAGATACGCAGTATTTT. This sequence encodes CSARPPGTSGGATDTQYF.